This T cell receptor (beta chain) was documented in a study of CD8+CD57+ T cells in acquired aplastic anemia (dated 2018 in TCRdb). Concerning the study at large: On average, sorted CD4+ and CD8+ cells yielded around 3.5 ug of extracted DNA, with a range of roughly 0.18 to 30 ug. CD8+CD57+ expansion was defined as frequency above the mean frequency observed in healthy subjects.

What the research found in general, with its limitations: Between patients and healthy controls, no significant difference in CD8+ Simpson's diversity was found (P=0.060). Although some 28 CD8+ CDR3 sequences were shared by patients and controls, these sequences appeared highly expressed in patients and within the immunodominant clones of patients.

Patients chosen for sequencing had shown expansion of CD8+CD57+ cells by flow cytometry. Every patient had a diagnosis of severe acquired aplastic anemia based on International Study of Aplastic Anemia and Agranulocytosis and Camitta criteria. No patient had received any therapy when blood was sampled. TCR repertoires of sorted CD4+ and CD8+ blood T cells from severe aplastic anemia patients and healthy subjects were deep-sequenced in the study. Patients were enrolled in the USA under clinicaltrials.gov protocols 00001620, 01623167, 00001397, 00071045, 00081523 and 00961064. Ficoll-Paque density gradient centrifugation was used to isolate peripheral blood mononuclear cells. Before DNA extraction, CD4+ and CD8+ T cells were sorted with FACS or magnetic beads. Note on this clonotype: Its cognate antigen has yet to be identified. No much larger clone is present one base from it, and per-base qualities are unavailable.

Genomic DNA served as template for TCR beta VDJ combination and CDR3 sequence profiling. An Illumina HiSeq 2000 was the platform used for TCR repertoire sequencing. As for the original processing: Repertoire assessment relied on Simpson's diversity index, CDR3 size and DJ length profiles, and TRBV/TRBJ rearrangement plots. Whichever DNA sequence was most abundant in the deep sequencing data was defined as the immunodominant clone. CDR3 amino acid sequences were screened for sharing across subjects and were compared with published repertoires and the VDJdb database. TCRdb itself trimmed the public reads at Q25 with fastp, ran MiXCR and retained productive beta chains. Every distinct CDR3 protein forms one entry, paired with its most common genes and DNA. None of the V and J calls come from the authors' own analysis; TCRdb made them. The sample records more than 70,000 distinct CDR3 sequences, about three quarters of which are singletons. Roughly 80% of the sample is held by the ten biggest clonotypes.

CDR3 length: 16 amino acids, cysteine to phenylalanine. Kept here is only the CDR3 DNA, which spans 48 bases and is read in frame from base 1. The germline V gene (reference sequence) gives CDR1 as SGHKS and CDR2 as YYEKEE. The junction shows trimming of 3 bases on V and 4 bases on J, and the gene matches do not reach 8 bases of it. The chain uses TRBV5-5 and TRBJ2-7, and 12 bases in between align with TRBD2. The sequencing input was sorted CD4+, CD8+, or CD8+CD57+ T cells (not recorded which) from PBMCs. The receptor was derived from a human donor with aplastic anemia. The CDR3 is CASSSGLAGPLYEQYF. Read as DNA, the sequence is TGTGCCAGCAGCTCGGGACTAGCGGGCCCCCTGTACGAGCAGTACTTC.